The 3 T cell receptor beta chains below come from one sample, sequenced in a study of T cells after posttransplantation cyclophosphamide. Repertoires were generated with immunoSEQ multiplex PCR, while TCRdb's copy carries only in-frame clones and drops some. The sample includes thousands of clones, 95% to 98% of them seen just once. Material for sequencing was memory CD4+ T cells sorted from PBMCs. Receptor source: a man aged 35-49 years in good health, CMV-negative, and a related stem cell transplant donor.

The chain carries TRBV7-9 and TRBJ1-4; D is ambiguous. Germline CDR1 SEHNR, CDR2 FQNEAQ (reference sequence). V lost 8 bases and J 0 bases, leaving 10 bases between the germline ends. This CDR3 spans 14 amino acids. The CDR3 bases are TGTGCCAGCGCGTTGTTTGCAACTAATGAAAAACTGTTTTTT. This gives the protein CASALFATNEKLFF.

CDR3 in amino acids: CASSYLQQETQYF. CDR3 in DNA: TGTGCCAGCAGTTACTTACAGCAAGAGACCCAGTACTTC. The V call is TRBV6-6, the J call TRBJ2-5; D remains unclear. V was pared by 1 base and J by 2 bases, with 5 bases between. Germline V gene lookup returns CDR1 MNHNY and CDR2 SVGAGI (reference sequence). The length of the CDR3 is 13 residues.

The genes are TRBV7-2 and TRBJ2-3; tentative D call: TRBD2 (6 bases). Trimming shortened V by 5 bases and J by 0 bases, and 9 bases separated the two germline ends. The CDR3 extends over 14 amino acids. CDR1 SGHTA and CDR2 FQGNSA come from the germline V gene. The CDR3 spells CASSRDSSTDTQYF. The CDR3 bases are TGTGCCAGCAGCCGGGACTCGAGCACAGATACGCAGTATTTT.